This T cell receptor (beta chain) was identified in a study of spatial heterogeneity in lung cancer. Study details: The count of detected beta-chain sequences consistently exceeded that of alpha-chain sequences. Mean representation of each unique TCR and UMI combination in the raw reads exceeded 9.5 occurrences.

The CDR3 runs 15 residues. Germline assignment: CDR1 SGHAT and CDR2 FQNNGV. V was pared by 3 bases and J by 5 bases, with 13 bases between. Time point denoted: sample taken at primary tumor resection. Without sorting, whole RNA was sequenced from tumor, nontumor lung or frozen PBMC. Individually, TCR cDNA molecules were each labelled with a unique molecular identifier. MiXCR, applied by TCRdb to the 5' RACE reads, yields one record per CDR3 protein. The profile covers about 11,000 distinct CDR3 sequences, with 3.5% to 5% appearing a single time and more than 6.5% taken by the ten largest. This clonotype appeared many times.

The material was normal lung tissue next to the tumor, obtained at surgery. The genes are TRBV11-2 and TRBJ2-2, with D tentatively TRBD2 (6 bases). This clonotype was sampled from a male donor with early-stage non-small cell lung cancer. CDR3 bases: TGTGCCAGCAGCTTGGGACTCCAGTTAACCGGGGAGCTGTTTTTT. Translated: CASSLGLQLTGELFF.